The next 32 T cell receptor beta chains were all read from a single sample in a study of OX40 agonist ivuxolimab in advanced cancers. Method: immunoSEQ multiplex PCR; TCRdb's copy keeps in-frame clones and lacks some. Of tens of thousands of clones listed, 83% are singletons. The input for sequencing was CD4+ or CD8+ T cells sorted from blood, taken in a trial of the OX40 agonist ivuxolimab. Every receptor here comes from an adult with an advanced solid tumor such as melanoma, head and neck, liver or kidney cancer.

This clone was observed a few times. This chain uses TRBV29-1 with TRBJ2-3, with 13 bases identical to TRBD2. This CDR3 is built from 13 residues. CDR1 is SQVTM, CDR2 ANQGSEA, per germline. Trimming took 7 bases from V and 4 from J; bases not matched to a gene: 2. The CDR3 nucleotides read TGCAGCGGGACTAGCGGGAGTGCAGATACGCAGTATTTT. Its translation is CSGTSGSADTQYF.

This clone appeared once. CDR3: CASSRTGRSNQPQHF. As DNA, the CDR3 is TGTGCCAGCAGTAGAACCGGCAGAAGCAATCAGCCCCAGCATTTT. The genes are TRBV6-6 and TRBJ1-5, with D hard to call. Germline assignment: CDR1 MNHNY and CDR2 SVGAGI (reference sequence). The CDR3 totals 15 residues. The V end lost 5 bases, the J end lost 1 base, and 12 bases lay between the germline ends.

The chain couples TRBV5-1 to TRBJ1-2; D unresolved. Germline-derived CDR1 and CDR2 are SGHRS and YFSETQ. The CDR3 length is 14 residues. Deletions cut 0 bases from V and 7 bases from J, with 13 bases between. CDR3 in DNA: TGCGCCAGCAGCTTGGATGTCAAAGGAGCTGGCTACACCTTC. It encodes CASSLDVKGAGYTF. Based on the CDR3 plus reference TRBV5-1 and TRBJ1-2, the full variable domain is KAGVTQTPRYLIKTRGQQVTLSCSPISGHRSVSWYQQTPGQGLQFLFEYFSETQRNKGNFPGRFSGRQFSNSRSEMNVSTLELGDSALYLCASSLDVKGAGYTFGSGTRLTVV.

On this clone itself: The sample contains more than one DNA sequence encoding this CDR3. The V and J genes are TRBV7-2 and TRBJ2-2; D gene ambiguous. The V and J ends lost 6 bases and 1 base respectively, with 3 bases between them. Germline CDR1 is SGHTA and CDR2 is FQGNSA. This CDR3 region has 12 residues. The CDR3 nucleotides read TGTGCCAGCAGTAAGAACACCGGGGAGCTGTTTTTT. It is translated as CASSKNTGELFF.

J is TRBJ2-2 and V is TRBV19; no definite D call. Germline loops: CDR1 LNHDA, CDR2 SQIVND (reference sequence). The CDR3 spans 15 residues. V was clipped by 2 bases and J by 0 bases, with 7 bases between them. Here the CDR3 reads CASSIRDPNTGELFF. CDR3 nucleotides: TGTGCCAGTAGTATAAGAGACCCGAACACCGGGGAGCTGTTTTTT.

This chain uses TRBV27 with TRBJ1-6; D not certain. V lost 2 bases to trimming and J lost 5 bases, with 10 bases between them. CDR1 and CDR2 from the germline V gene are MNHEY and SMNVEV (reference sequence). The CDR3 loop spans 15 amino acids. CDR3 region: CASSLIAPDNSPLHF. CDR3 DNA sequence: TGTGCCAGCAGTTTAATCGCCCCCGATAATTCACCCCTCCACTTT.

The chain couples TRBV10-3 to TRBJ2-7; 11 nucleotides agree with TRBD2. CDR3 length: 16 residues. With V trimmed by 5 bases and J by 5 bases, 11 bases remained unmatched. Germline V lookup: CDR1 ENHRY, CDR2 SYGVKD. The chain's CDR3 is CAISTGTSGYSHEQYF. The CDR3 nucleotides are TGTGCCATCAGTACCGGGACTAGCGGTTATTCACACGAGCAGTACTTC.

This clone came up once. The gene calls are TRBV27 and TRBJ1-1, with D perhaps matching TRBD1 (6 bases). The V gene lost 7 bases and the J gene lost 10 bases, with 19 bases spanning the gap. From germline, CDR1 is MNHEY and CDR2 SMNVEV (reference sequence). This CDR3 is built from 13 residues. The CDR3 spells CASTLAGGGRAFF. The CDR3 nucleotides read TGTGCCAGCACCTTAGCCGGGGGGGGGCGAGCTTTCTTT.

This chain joins TRBV6-5 and TRBJ2-7; TRBD1 is a possible D gene (5 bases). The CDR3 contains 13 residues. CDR1 is MNHEY, CDR2 SVGAGI, per germline. V dropped 5 bases and J dropped 2 bases, with 10 bases sitting between them. CDR3: CASSEGETYEQYF. CDR3 nucleotides: TGTGCCAGCAGTGAAGGGGAAACCTACGAGCAGTACTTC.

V is TRBV27 and J is TRBJ2-2; maybe TRBD2 (6 bases). The CDR3 runs 15 residues. Germline loops: CDR1 MNHEY, CDR2 SMNVEV (reference sequence). The V and J ends lost 9 bases and 4 bases respectively, with 18 bases between them. In nucleotides, the CDR3 is TGTGCCAGTACGACGGATATGGAGGGCACCGGGGAGCTGTTTTTT. It codes for CASTTDMEGTGELFF.

This sequence joins TRBV19 and TRBJ1-6, with 7 bases matching TRBD1. J was trimmed by 8 bases and V by 6 bases; bases with no gene match: 4. CDR3 size: 13 residues. Looked up from germline, CDR1 is LNHDA and CDR2 is SQIVND (reference sequence). The CDR3: CASSRQGDSPLHF. In DNA form, the CDR3 reads TGTGCCAGTAGCCGACAGGGCGATTCACCCCTCCACTTT.

The V call is TRBV6-1, the J call TRBJ2-1; 11 bases match TRBD2. The V gene's germline CDR1 is MNHNS and CDR2 SASEGT. The CDR3 extends over 15 amino acids. Losses at the gene ends were 7 bases for V and 8 bases for J; bases not matched to a gene: 10. DNA for the CDR3: TGTGCCAGCACCTCCGCTAGCGGGAGGCCCCATGAGCAGTTCTTC. The encoded protein is CASTSASGRPHEQFF.

The chain links TRBV7-2 to TRBJ1-4; D gene ambiguous. Between the trimmed V and J ends, which lost 5 bases and 8 bases, there was a span of 15 bases. The germline V gene encodes CDR1 SGHTA and CDR2 FQGNSA. This CDR3 comprises 14 residues. This CDR3 reads CASSKTLGSEKLFF. In DNA, the CDR3 is TGTGCCAGCAGCAAAACACTGGGATCCGAAAAACTGTTTTTT.

The V and J genes are TRBV18 and TRBJ1-1, with a weak D call TRBD1 (6 bases). The CDR3 is 16 residues long. Germline-derived CDR1 and CDR2 are KGHSH and LQKENI. V lost 6 bases to trimming and J lost 5 bases, with 22 bases between them. CDR3 sequence reads: CASSPFAGEIRTEAFF. The CDR3 region has the DNA TGTGCCAGCTCTCCCTTCGCAGGGGAAATCCGGACTGAAGCTTTCTTT.

The CDR3 region is CASSPPGGTEAFF. The CDR3 DNA is TGTGCCAGCAGCCCGCCAGGGGGCACTGAAGCTTTCTTT. The rearrangement uses TRBV7-8 and TRBJ1-1, with TRBD1 identical over 7 bases. CDR1 and CDR2 from the germline V gene are SGHVS and FQNEAQ. The CDR3 length is 13 residues. V trimming: 5 bases; J trimming: 4 bases; junction bases outside the gene matches: 4.

This clone has only one observation. The J gene is TRBJ2-3, the V gene TRBV5-6; TRBD2 matches 12 bases. V lost 4 bases and J lost 4; bases outside the gene matches: 10. Germline CDR1 and CDR2: SGHDT and YYEEEE. This CDR3 region has 17 residues. The chain's CDR3 is CASSRRRLAGVADTQYF. CDR3 in DNA: TGTGCCAGCAGCCGAAGGCGACTAGCGGGAGTTGCAGATACGCAGTATTTT. The full variable domain, with the rest looked up from reference TRBV5-6 and TRBJ2-3, is DAGVTQSPTHLIKTRGQQVTLRCSPKSGHDTVSWYQQALGQGPQFIFQYYEEEERQRGNFPDRFSGHQFPNYSSELNVNALLLGDSALYLCASSRRRLAGVADTQYFGPGTRLTVL.

The chain combines TRBV2 with TRBJ2-5; D is uncertain. The CDR3 has 13 amino acids. Germline V CDR1 and CDR2: SNHLY, FYNNEI. V was shortened by 0 bases and J by 1 base, with 3 bases between the two germline ends. In nucleotides, the CDR3 is TGTGCCAGCAGTGAAGCGCTCCAAGAGACCCAGTACTTC. Protein sequence: CASSEALQETQYF.

The chain couples TRBV15 to TRBJ2-5, with D hard to call. CDR3 size: 12 residues. V gave up 5 bases and J gave up 2 bases, with 6 bases separating them. Germline CDR1 LNHNV, CDR2 YYDKDF (reference sequence). The CDR3 nucleotides are TGTGCCACCAGCGTACAACAAGAGACCCAGTACTTC. Protein sequence: CATSVQQETQYF.

This chain joins TRBV30 and TRBJ1-6; D perhaps matches TRBD1 (5 bases). Germline V lookup: CDR1 GTSNPN, CDR2 SVGIG (reference sequence). The CDR3 is made up of 15 amino acids. The germline V and J ends were trimmed by 2 bases and 9 bases, with 17 bases remaining between them. The CDR3 DNA follows: TGTGCCTGGAGTCTGGCCGGGGGTGTTAGTTCACCCCTCCACTTT. Translation gives CAWSLAGGVSSPLHF.

V is TRBV5-5 and J is TRBJ2-5; D is unresolved. The germline CDR1 and CDR2 sequences are SGHKS and YYEKEE (reference sequence). Trimming took 3 bases from V and 7 from J, leaving 7 bases between them. The CDR3 sequence is 11 residues long. The DNA for the CDR3 is TGTGCCAGCAGCTCCCCTACGACCCAGTACTTC. It encodes CASSSPTTQYF.

This clone occurred a few times. The CDR3 sequence is CASSQLDTQYF. The DNA of the CDR3 is TGTGCCAGCTCACAGCTAGATACGCAGTATTTT. V and J are TRBV18 and TRBJ2-3; no clear D. Trimming took off 4 bases at V and 5 bases at J, with 4 bases between the two ends. CDR1 KGHSH and CDR2 LQKENI come from the germline V gene. CDR3 length: 11 residues.

The chain recombines TRBV7-8 with TRBJ1-1; possibly TRBD1 for D (6 bases). V was cut by 2 bases and J by 0 bases, with 19 bases left in between. The CDR3 consists of 18 residues. Germline V gives CDR1 SGHVS, CDR2 FQNEAQ. The CDR3 DNA sequence: TGTGCCAGCAGCTTACGAGAGGGGGGGATTGTTATGAACACTGAAGCTTTCTTT. It specifies CASSLREGGIVMNTEAFF.

The rearrangement uses TRBV5-1 and TRBJ1-1; no firm D call. CDR3 length equals 14 residues. Per germline, CDR1 SGHRS and CDR2 YFSETQ. V was shortened by 1 base and J by 0 bases, with 7 bases between the two germline ends. The chain's CDR3 is CASSLWGVNTEAFF. DNA for the CDR3: TGCGCCAGCAGCTTGTGGGGTGTGAACACTGAAGCTTTCTTT.

V is TRBV6-1 and J is TRBJ1-4, with D possibly matching TRBD1 (5 bases). This CDR3 comprises 16 residues. V was shortened by 1 base and J by 1 base, with 10 bases between the two germline ends. From germline, CDR1 is MNHNS and CDR2 SASEGT. CDR3 DNA sequence: TGTGCCAGCAGTGAAGTTTGGGGCAGAACTAATGAAAAACTGTTTTTT. It translates to CASSEVWGRTNEKLFF.

The table lists this clone with a few counts. The V and J genes are TRBV11-2 and TRBJ1-1; maybe TRBD1 (5 bases). This CDR3 comprises 14 residues. Trimming stripped 5 bases from V and 3 bases from J, with 13 bases between. From germline, CDR1 is SGHAT and CDR2 FQNNGV. In DNA form, the CDR3 reads TGTGCCAGCAGCCCAAGACAGACCCACACTGAAGCTTTCTTT. Translating gives CASSPRQTHTEAFF.

The CDR3 loop reads CASSIRTGLGSGYTF. In nucleotides, the CDR3 is TGTGCCAGTAGTATTCGAACAGGCTTAGGGAGTGGCTACACCTTC. The chain carries TRBV19 and TRBJ1-2, with a possible D match to TRBD1 (5 bases). This CDR3 spans 15 amino acids. Trimming took off 3 bases at V and 7 bases at J, with 18 bases between the two ends. Germline CDR1 LNHDA, CDR2 SQIVND (reference sequence).

The chain's CDR3 is CASSPGDGPGEQYF. The CDR3 DNA reads as TGTGCCAGCAGCCCGGGGGACGGACCGGGGGAGCAGTACTTC. This chain uses TRBV28 with TRBJ2-7; D is perhaps TRBD2 (6 bases). The germline V gene encodes CDR1 MDHEN and CDR2 SYDVKM. Deletions cut 6 bases from V and 7 bases from J, with 19 bases between. This CDR3 has 14 residues.

This chain connects TRBV5-4 to TRBJ1-2; 8 bases match TRBD1. The CDR3 spans 14 residues. Germline V gene data show CDR1 as SGHNT and CDR2 as YYREEE (reference sequence). The ends lost 4 bases at V and 4 bases at J; junction bases unmatched: 6. The CDR3 coding sequence is TGTGCCAGCAGCGATGACAGGGGTACCTATGGCTACACCTTC. Translated: CASSDDRGTYGYTF.

V is TRBV6-6 and J is TRBJ2-7; 10 positions match TRBD2. CDR1 is MNHNY, CDR2 SVGAGI, per germline (reference sequence). V gave up 8 bases and J gave up 3 bases; unmatched junction bases: 13. The CDR3 runs 16 residues. The DNA for the CDR3 is TGTGCCAGCTTGACGGGCTTAGCGGGAGGCGACTACGAGCAGTACTTC. The encoded protein is CASLTGLAGGDYEQYF.

This chain joins TRBV2 and TRBJ2-1; TRBD1 agrees at 7 bases. J lost 0 bases, V lost 6 bases, and 5 bases had no gene match. CDR1 SNHLY and CDR2 FYNNEI come from the germline V gene. The CDR3 length is 15 residues. This CDR3 reads CASRVGQSSYNEQFF. The CDR3 DNA reads as TGTGCCAGCAGGGTGGGACAGAGCTCCTACAATGAGCAGTTCTTC. The full variable domain, in which reference TRBV2 and TRBJ2-1 provide the parts outside the CDR3, is EPEVTQTPSHQVTQMGQEVILRCVPISNHLYFYWYRQILGQKVEFLVSFYNNEISEKSEIFDDQFSVERPDGSNFTLKIRSTKLEDSAMYFCASRVGQSSYNEQFFGPGTRLTVL.

This clone showed up just a few times. This chain connects TRBV5-4 to TRBJ2-7; the D gene is possibly TRBD2 (5 bases). Looked up from germline, CDR1 is SGHNT and CDR2 is YYREEE (reference sequence). The length of the CDR3 is 15 residues. Deletions cut 4 bases from V and 1 base from J, with 15 bases between. Here the CDR3 reads CASSLKSGRSYEQYF. DNA of the CDR3: TGTGCCAGCAGCCTAAAGAGCGGAAGATCCTACGAGCAGTACTTC.

The rearrangement links TRBV2 to TRBJ1-2, with TRBD1 matching 10 bases. This CDR3 comprises 13 residues. V lost 9 bases to trimming and J lost 4 bases; unmatched junction nucleotides: 5. Germline V gene sequence: CDR1 SNHLY, CDR2 FYNNEI. The CDR3 nucleotides are TGTGCCAGAAGACAGGGGGCCGGCTATGGCTACACCTTC. Residues: CARRQGAGYGYTF.